A selection of T cell receptor beta chains follows, all from one sample in a study of breast tumors, draining lymph nodes, adjacent tissues. Via MiXCR, TCRdb re-called the multiplex PCR reads, giving one row per CDR3 protein. Seen here are about 180,000 distinct CDR3 sequences, about 34% observed once, and the top ten hold 3% to 4.5%. The source material was axillary lymph node tissue. The receptors stem from a female donor with breast cancer. Some clones in this sample may be carry-over from other donors' samples. CDR3s include the opening cysteine and the closing phenylalanine or tryptophan. Fields, in order: V gene, D gene, J gene, clone size, CDR3 length, CDR3 protein, CDR3 DNA. The D gene is left open where the match is weak. Size tells how often a clone was seen (once, few, many) or the class of an expanded clone, and some rows leave it out.

V gene: TRBV7-2; D gene: NA; J gene: TRBJ2-1; clone size: many; CDR3 length: 14; CDR3 protein: CASSPGITYNEQFF; CDR3 DNA: TGTGCCAGCAGCCCAGGGATCACCTACAATGAGCAGTTCTTC
V gene: TRBV7-9; D gene: NA; J gene: TRBJ1-4; clone size: many; CDR3 length: 16; CDR3 protein: CASTLGPGQGGIDLFF; CDR3 DNA: TGTGCCAGCACTTTAGGGCCCGGCCAGGGAGGAATAGACCTGTTTTTT
V gene: TRBV15; D gene: NA; J gene: TRBJ2-5; clone size: many; CDR3 length: 15; CDR3 protein: CATSTPGRRQETQYF; CDR3 DNA: TGTGCCACCAGCACCCCAGGGAGGAGACAAGAGACCCAGTACTTC
V gene: TRBV6-6; D gene: NA; J gene: TRBJ2-7; clone size: many; CDR3 length: 13; CDR3 protein: CASSHRTDYEQYF; CDR3 DNA: TGTGCCAGCAGTCATCGGACAGACTACGAGCAGTACTTC
V gene: TRBV7-9; D gene: NA; J gene: TRBJ1-2; clone size: many; CDR3 length: 12; CDR3 protein: CASSRDVYGYTF; CDR3 DNA: TGTGCCAGCAGTCGGGACGTCTATGGCTACACCTTC
V gene: TRBV7-9; D gene: TRBD2; J gene: TRBJ2-3; clone size: NA; CDR3 length: 13; CDR3 protein: CASSLERGSSGSF; CDR3 DNA: TGTGCCAGCAGCTTAGAAAGGGGAAGTAGCGGGAGTTTT
V gene: TRBV7-6; D gene: NA; J gene: TRBJ1-1; clone size: once; CDR3 length: 12; CDR3 protein: CASSPTTNEAFF; CDR3 DNA: TGTGCCAGCAGCCCGACAACTAATGAAGCTTTCTTT
V gene: TRBV20-1; D gene: TRBD2; J gene: TRBJ2-7; clone size: many; CDR3 length: 14; CDR3 protein: CSAALASKTSEQYF; CDR3 DNA: TGCAGTGCTGCACTAGCGAGTAAAACCTCCGAGCAGTACTTC
V gene: TRBV7-4; D gene: TRBD2; J gene: TRBJ2-1; clone size: NA; CDR3 length: 17; CDR3 protein: CASSPPGLGGGWNEQFF; CDR3 DNA: TGTGCCAGCAGCCCTCCGGGACTGGGCGGGGGATGGAATGAGCAGTTCTTC
V gene: TRBV20-1; D gene: TRBD1; J gene: TRBJ1-2; clone size: NA; CDR3 length: 16; CDR3 protein: CSARTTRDSGSLGYTF; CDR3 DNA: TGCAGTGCTAGAACGACCCGGGACAGCGGCTCCCTAGGCTACACCTTC
V gene: TRBV19; D gene: NA; J gene: TRBJ2-6; clone size: many; CDR3 length: 17; CDR3 protein: CASSIETGAGLANVLTF; CDR3 DNA: TGTGCCAGTAGTATAGAGACAGGAGCCGGGTTGGCCAACGTCCTGACTTTC
V gene: TRBV7-9; D gene: TRBD2; J gene: TRBJ2-5; clone size: many; CDR3 length: 14; CDR3 protein: CASSPRGGAETQYF; CDR3 DNA: TGTGCCAGCAGCCCTCGGGGGGGCGCGGAGACCCAGTACTTC
V gene: TRBV20-1; D gene: NA; J gene: TRBJ2-3; clone size: many; CDR3 length: 12; CDR3 protein: CSEGMGTDTQYF; CDR3 DNA: TGCAGTGAGGGGATGGGCACAGATACGCAGTATTTT
V gene: TRBV5-1; D gene: TRBD2; J gene: TRBJ2-3; clone size: many; CDR3 length: 14; CDR3 protein: CASTKAGATDTQYF; CDR3 DNA: TGCGCCAGCACCAAAGCGGGGGCCACAGATACGCAGTATTTT
V gene: TRBV12-3/TRBV12-4; D gene: TRBD1; J gene: TRBJ1-2; clone size: NA; CDR3 length: 14; CDR3 protein: CVGRPTGAKYGYTF; CDR3 DNA: TGTGTCGGCAGACCGACAGGGGCAAAGTATGGCTACACCTTC
V gene: TRBV11-3; D gene: TRBD2; J gene: TRBJ2-3; clone size: many; CDR3 length: 16; CDR3 protein: CASISGRADGTDTQYF; CDR3 DNA: TGTGCCAGCATTAGCGGGAGGGCCGACGGCACAGATACGCAGTATTTT
V gene: TRBV7-9; D gene: NA; J gene: TRBJ1-2; clone size: many; CDR3 length: 14; CDR3 protein: CASSSRYLNYGYTF; CDR3 DNA: TGTGCCAGCAGCTCAAGATACCTTAACTATGGCTACACCTTC
V gene: TRBV7-2; D gene: TRBD2; J gene: TRBJ2-7; clone size: many; CDR3 length: 16; CDR3 protein: CASSSRASGPSYEQYF; CDR3 DNA: TGTGCCAGCAGCTCAAGGGCTAGCGGGCCCTCCTACGAGCAGTACTTC
V gene: TRBV7-2; D gene: TRBD1; J gene: TRBJ2-7; clone size: many; CDR3 length: 16; CDR3 protein: CASSFHGTGDLYEQYF; CDR3 DNA: TGTGCCAGCAGCTTCCACGGGACAGGGGATTTGTACGAGCAGTACTTC
V gene: TRBV7-3; D gene: TRBD2; J gene: TRBJ2-2; clone size: many; CDR3 length: 15; CDR3 protein: CASRLEAGGSGELFF; CDR3 DNA: TGTGCCAGCAGACTAGAGGCGGGAGGGAGCGGGGAGCTGTTTTTT
V gene: TRBV2; D gene: TRBD1; J gene: TRBJ2-5; clone size: many; CDR3 length: 13; CDR3 protein: CATLDRGWETQYF; CDR3 DNA: TGTGCCACCCTAGACAGGGGATGGGAGACCCAGTACTTC
V gene: TRBV7-9; D gene: NA; J gene: TRBJ2-5; clone size: many; CDR3 length: 19; CDR3 protein: CASSLGQGFHNGRQETQYF; CDR3 DNA: TGTGCCAGCAGCTTAGGGCAGGGCTTTCATAATGGTCGCCAAGAGACCCAGTACTTC
V gene: TRBV5-6; D gene: TRBD2; J gene: TRBJ2-7; clone size: NA; CDR3 length: 17; CDR3 protein: CASSKGGLAGAGVEQYF; CDR3 DNA: TGTGCCAGCAGCAAGGGGGGACTAGCGGGAGCTGGAGTCGAGCAGTACTTC
V gene: TRBV20-1; D gene: NA; J gene: TRBJ1-4; clone size: NA; CDR3 length: 14; CDR3 protein: CSAREGGGAEKLFF; CDR3 DNA: TGCAGTGCTAGAGAAGGGGGGGGCGCGGAAAAACTGTTTTTT
V gene: TRBV28; D gene: TRBD1; J gene: TRBJ2-7; clone size: NA; CDR3 length: 13; CDR3 protein: CASSAQGQGEQYF; CDR3 DNA: TGTGCCAGCAGTGCCCAGGGACAGGGGGAGCAGTACTTC
V gene: TRBV24-1; D gene: NA; J gene: TRBJ2-2; clone size: NA; CDR3 length: 14; CDR3 protein: CATSAPGNTGELFF; CDR3 DNA: TGTGCCACCAGTGCCCCCGGCAACACCGGGGAGCTGTTTTTT
V gene: TRBV7-9; D gene: NA; J gene: TRBJ2-5; clone size: many; CDR3 length: 11; CDR3 protein: CASRSQETQYF; CDR3 DNA: TGTGCCAGCAGATCCCAAGAGACCCAGTACTTC
V gene: TRBV5-1; D gene: NA; J gene: TRBJ1-5; clone size: many; CDR3 length: 15; CDR3 protein: CASSPAGGTIQPQHF; CDR3 DNA: TGCGCCAGCAGCCCCGCCGGGGGGACGATTCAGCCCCAGCATTTT
V gene: TRBV5-8; D gene: NA; J gene: TRBJ1-3; clone size: many; CDR3 length: 15; CDR3 protein: CASSRGLVSGNTIYF; CDR3 DNA: TGTGCCAGCAGCCGGGGGCTTGTCTCTGGAAACACCATATATTTT
V gene: TRBV28; D gene: NA; J gene: TRBJ2-6; clone size: NA; CDR3 length: 12; CDR3 protein: CASRAGADVLTF; CDR3 DNA: TGTGCCTCCCGAGCTGGGGCCGACGTCCTGACTTTC
V gene: TRBV9; D gene: TRBD2; J gene: TRBJ2-3; clone size: many; CDR3 length: 15; CDR3 protein: CASSEAGGPTDTQYF; CDR3 DNA: TGTGCCAGCAGCGAGGCGGGGGGGCCTACAGATACGCAGTATTTT
V gene: TRBV5-1; D gene: TRBD1; J gene: TRBJ1-2; clone size: many; CDR3 length: 14; CDR3 protein: CASRSGTGKGGYTF; CDR3 DNA: TGCGCCAGCAGGTCCGGGACAGGGAAGGGTGGCTACACCTTC
V gene: TRBV10-3; D gene: NA; J gene: TRBJ1-2; clone size: many; CDR3 length: 14; CDR3 protein: CAINRGQENFGYTF; CDR3 DNA: TGTGCCATCAATCGGGGGCAGGAAAATTTTGGCTACACCTTC
V gene: TRBV6-5; D gene: TRBD1; J gene: TRBJ1-3; clone size: many; CDR3 length: 16; CDR3 protein: CASSGHGGGVGNTIYF; CDR3 DNA: TGTGCCAGCAGTGGCCACGGAGGGGGCGTTGGAAACACCATATATTTT
V gene: TRBV29-1; D gene: NA; J gene: TRBJ2-1; clone size: once; CDR3 length: 15; CDR3 protein: CSPLGAGSSYNEQFF; CDR3 DNA: TGCAGCCCACTAGGGGCGGGAAGCTCCTACAATGAGCAGTTCTTC
V gene: TRBV2; D gene: NA; J gene: TRBJ2-1; clone size: NA; CDR3 length: 12; CDR3 protein: CASLGRLMGQFF; CDR3 DNA: TGTGCTAGTCTGGGACGGCTGATGGGGCAGTTCTTC
V gene: TRBV7-9; D gene: NA; J gene: TRBJ2-5; clone size: many; CDR3 length: 14; CDR3 protein: CASSLIKGKETQYF; CDR3 DNA: TGTGCCAGCAGCTTAATCAAGGGGAAAGAGACCCAGTACTTC
V gene: TRBV20-1; D gene: NA; J gene: TRBJ2-7; clone size: many; CDR3 length: 13; CDR3 protein: CSARDVSFYEQYF; CDR3 DNA: TGCAGTGCTAGAGATGTGTCATTCTACGAGCAGTACTTC
V gene: TRBV11-2; D gene: NA; J gene: TRBJ2-1; clone size: many; CDR3 length: 13; CDR3 protein: CASSSLWGSEQFF; CDR3 DNA: TGTGCCAGCAGCTCTTTGTGGGGCAGCGAGCAGTTCTTC
V gene: TRBV7-9; D gene: TRBD1; J gene: TRBJ2-7; clone size: many; CDR3 length: 14; CDR3 protein: CASSNPTGFGEQYF; CDR3 DNA: TGTGCCAGCAGCAACCCGACAGGGTTTGGGGAGCAGTACTTC
V gene: TRBV5-4; D gene: NA; J gene: TRBJ2-7; clone size: many; CDR3 length: 12; CDR3 protein: CAWRGAAYEQYF; CDR3 DNA: TGTGCCTGGAGGGGGGCCGCCTACGAGCAGTACTTC
V gene: TRBV9; D gene: TRBD2; J gene: TRBJ2-7; clone size: many; CDR3 length: 13; CDR3 protein: CASSAGTSDEQYF; CDR3 DNA: TGTGCCAGCAGCGCTGGGACTAGTGACGAGCAGTACTTC
V gene: TRBV24-1; D gene: NA; J gene: TRBJ1-5; clone size: NA; CDR3 length: 12; CDR3 protein: CATSDPGQPQHF; CDR3 DNA: TGTGCCACCAGTGATCCCGGACAGCCCCAGCATTTT
V gene: TRBV15; D gene: NA; J gene: TRBJ1-5; clone size: many; CDR3 length: 14; CDR3 protein: CATSRVGGNQPQHF; CDR3 DNA: TGTGCCACCAGCAGAGTAGGCGGGAATCAGCCCCAGCATTTT
V gene: TRBV7-6; D gene: TRBD2; J gene: TRBJ2-5; clone size: NA; CDR3 length: 16; CDR3 protein: CASSSPTSGREETQYF; CDR3 DNA: TGTGCCAGCAGCAGCCCTACTAGCGGGAGGGAAGAGACCCAGTACTTC
V gene: TRBV20-1; D gene: TRBD1; J gene: TRBJ1-1; clone size: few; CDR3 length: 18; CDR3 protein: CSARDLSGTGTMNTEAFF; CDR3 DNA: TGCAGTGCTAGAGACCTATCCGGGACAGGGACCATGAACACTGAAGCTTTCTTT
V gene: TRBV12-3/TRBV12-4; D gene: NA; J gene: TRBJ2-3; clone size: NA; CDR3 length: 13; CDR3 protein: CASRPPIMDTQYF; CDR3 DNA: TGTGCCAGCAGACCCCCCATCATGGATACGCAGTATTTT
V gene: TRBV25-1; D gene: NA; J gene: TRBJ1-3; clone size: NA; CDR3 length: 16; CDR3 protein: CASSDRDRSSGNTIYF; CDR3 DNA: TGTGCCAGCAGTGACCGAGACAGGAGCTCTGGGAACACCATATATTTT
V gene: TRBV19; D gene: TRBD1; J gene: TRBJ2-6; clone size: NA; CDR3 length: 23; CDR3 protein: CASSVAGTGPAGLTRSGANVLTF; CDR3 DNA: TGTGCCAGTAGCGTCGCCGGGACAGGCCCGGCGGGACTGACCCGCTCTGGGGCCAACGTCCTGACTTTC
V gene: TRBV28; D gene: TRBD1; J gene: TRBJ1-2; clone size: many; CDR3 length: 16; CDR3 protein: CATIRTGNLGYYGYTF; CDR3 DNA: TGTGCCACGATTCGGACAGGGAACTTAGGTTACTATGGCTACACCTTC
V gene: TRBV11-3; D gene: TRBD2; J gene: TRBJ2-1; clone size: NA; CDR3 length: 16; CDR3 protein: CASSITGTSGQNEQFF; CDR3 DNA: TGTGCCAGCAGCATCACCGGGACTAGCGGGCAAAATGAGCAGTTCTTC
V gene: TRBV30; D gene: NA; J gene: TRBJ2-5; clone size: many; CDR3 length: 12; CDR3 protein: CAWSRMGKTQYF; CDR3 DNA: TGTGCCTGGAGTCGGATGGGAAAGACCCAGTACTTC
V gene: TRBV19; D gene: TRBD2; J gene: TRBJ2-7; clone size: many; CDR3 length: 16; CDR3 protein: CASSTGLAGASYEQYF; CDR3 DNA: TGTGCCAGTAGTACCGGACTAGCCGGAGCGTCTTACGAGCAGTACTTC
V gene: TRBV19; D gene: NA; J gene: TRBJ1-1; clone size: once; CDR3 length: 11; CDR3 protein: CASSPGTEAFF; CDR3 DNA: TGTGCCAGTAGTCCTGGGACTGAAGCTTTCTTT
V gene: TRBV9; D gene: NA; J gene: TRBJ2-2; clone size: NA; CDR3 length: 14; CDR3 protein: CASSTRVDTGELFF; CDR3 DNA: TGTGCCAGCAGCACCCGGGTGGACACCGGGGAGCTGTTTTTT